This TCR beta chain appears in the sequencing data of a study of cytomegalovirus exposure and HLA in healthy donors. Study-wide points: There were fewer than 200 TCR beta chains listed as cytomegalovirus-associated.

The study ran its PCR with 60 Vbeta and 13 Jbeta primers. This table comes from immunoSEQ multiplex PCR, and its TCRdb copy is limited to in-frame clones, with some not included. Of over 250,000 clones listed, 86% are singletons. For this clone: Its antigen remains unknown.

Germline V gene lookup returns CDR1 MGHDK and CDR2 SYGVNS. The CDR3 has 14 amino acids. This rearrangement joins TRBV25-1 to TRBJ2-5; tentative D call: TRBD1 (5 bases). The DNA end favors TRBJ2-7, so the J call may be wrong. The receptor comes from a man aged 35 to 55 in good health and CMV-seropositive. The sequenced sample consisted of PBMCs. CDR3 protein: CASNEAGPHYEQYF. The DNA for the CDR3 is TGTGCCAGCAACGAGGCAGGGCCGCACTACGAGCAGTACTTC.